A single sample gave rise to the 32 T cell receptor beta chains below, sequenced in a study of Graves' ophthalmopathy and Graves' hyperthyroidism. Amplifying from RNA transcripts, the study obtained TCR beta CDR3 regions. After a first-round RT-PCR with HTBI primers, a second-round multiplex PCR was run. TCRdb processed the multiplex PCR reads anew with MiXCR; each CDR3 protein has one entry. The sample yields about 370,000 distinct CDR3 sequences, about 16% seen once. The source material was peripheral blood. Receptor source: a young woman with Graves' ophthalmopathy.

This clonotype has ten or more counts. The chain is built from TRBV20-1 and TRBJ1-6; D is possibly TRBD1 (5 bases). The germline V and J ends were trimmed by 5 bases and 5 bases, with 13 bases remaining between them. The CDR3 loop spans 14 amino acids. Germline-derived CDR1 and CDR2 are DFQATT and SNEGSKA (reference sequence). In nucleotides, the CDR3 is TGCAGTGCTCCTGCGACAGCCCATAATTCACCCCTCCACTTT. This translates into CSAPATAHNSPLHF.

This clonotype was counted at least ten times. The rearrangement uses TRBV19 and TRBJ2-6; TRBD1 matches 7 bases. Germline values: CDR1 LNHDA, CDR2 SQIVND (reference sequence). The trim removed 8 bases at V and 1 base at J, leaving 5 bases unmatched. This CDR3 contains 15 residues. CDR3 in amino acids: CASGTVGSGANVLTF. The DNA for the CDR3 is TGTGCCAGTGGGACAGTTGGTTCTGGGGCCAACGTCCTGACTTTC.

This clonotype was counted a few times. The rearrangement uses TRBV4-3 and TRBJ2-5, with D perhaps matching TRBD2 (5 bases). Germline-derived CDR1 and CDR2 are LGHNA and YSLEER. There are 15 residues in the CDR3. V was trimmed by 0 bases and J by 1 base, leaving 9 bases between them. The DNA of the CDR3 is TGCGCCAGCAGCCAAGATCTACTAGTCCAAGAGACCCAGTACTTC. The encoded protein is CASSQDLLVQETQYF.

Ten or more counts support this clonotype. The chain has TRBV7-2 and TRBJ1-2; D is ambiguous. Germline CDR1 SGHTA, CDR2 FQGNSA. CDR3 length equals 17 residues. V lost 5 bases and J 0 bases, leaving 19 bases between the germline ends. The CDR3 DNA reads TGTGCCAGCAGCCTACCGAGACAAATGTTCACTAACTATGGCTACACCTTC. As protein: CASSLPRQMFTNYGYTF.

The gene calls are TRBV24-1 and TRBJ1-3; D remains ambiguous. With 4 bases removed from V and 4 bases from J, the gap between germline ends came to 10 bases. From germline, CDR1 is KGHDR and CDR2 SFDVKD. CDR3 length: 14 residues. CDR3 DNA sequence: TGTGCCACCAGTGACCCGTCCGAGGGAAACACCATATATTTT. Translation gives CATSDPSEGNTIYF.

This clonotype has ten or more counts. The gene calls are TRBV6-2 or TRBV6-3 and TRBJ2-5; 8 nucleotides line up with TRBD2. Germline trimming cut 2 bases from V and 2 bases from J; bases unmatched to any gene: 13. The CDR3 runs to 18 residues. The germline CDR1 and CDR2 sequences are MNHEY and SVGEGT. CDR3 nucleotide sequence: TGTGCCAGCAGTTACCTCTCCCCCGAACTAGCGGATCAAGAGACCCAGTACTTC. It yields the protein CASSYLSPELADQETQYF.

This clonotype has at least ten counts. The genes are TRBV11-1 and TRBJ2-2, with TRBD1 matching 9 bases. V gave up 4 bases and J gave up 3 bases; unmatched junction bases: 9. Germline CDR1 SGHAT, CDR2 FQDESV (reference sequence). The CDR3 spans 17 residues. Here the CDR3 DNA reads TGTGCCAGCAGCTCAAAAACAGGGGGCGCGGACACCGGGGAGCTGTTTTTT. Its translation is CASSSKTGGADTGELFF.

The table lists this clonotype with many counts. The chain joins TRBV28 to TRBJ1-2; D is ambiguous. The CDR3 runs to 14 residues. The germline V gene encodes CDR1 MDHEN and CDR2 SYDVKM. The V end was cut by 2 bases, the J end by 1 base, with 8 bases between. CDR3 region: CASSLDSFNYGYTF. CDR3 sequence (DNA): TGTGCCAGCAGTTTAGACTCGTTTAACTATGGCTACACCTTC.

The chain couples TRBV6-2 or TRBV6-3 to TRBJ1-1, with D hard to call. Germline V gene sequence: CDR1 MNHEY, CDR2 SVGEGT. The CDR3 runs 14 residues. The V gene lost 2 bases and the J gene lost 0 bases, with 7 bases spanning the gap. The CDR3 spells CASSYPSMNTEAFF. The CDR3 bases are TGTGCCAGCAGTTACCCGTCTATGAACACTGAAGCTTTCTTT.

Only a few counts were recorded for this clonotype. The genes are TRBV27 and TRBJ1-6; D gene ambiguous. CDR3 length: 16 amino acids. Germline-derived CDR1 and CDR2 are MNHEY and SMNVEV (reference sequence). V dropped 2 bases and J dropped 8 bases, with 16 bases sitting between them. As DNA, the CDR3 is TGTGCCAGCAGTTTAAAGGCACCCCCAACGGATTCACCCCTCCACTTT. Its translation: CASSLKAPPTDSPLHF.

This clonotype appeared many times. The J gene is TRBJ1-1, the V gene TRBV20-1; 11 bases line up with TRBD1. Germline-derived CDR1 and CDR2 are DFQATT and SNEGSKA (reference sequence). The CDR3 spans 14 residues. Unmatched junction bases numbered 6, after V lost 0 bases and J lost 9 bases. This CDR3 reads CSAREGQGERKAFF. The CDR3 DNA is TGCAGTGCTAGAGAGGGACAGGGGGAACGGAAAGCTTTCTTT.

There are many counts of this clonotype. The chain is built from TRBV11-2 and TRBJ2-7, with a possible D match to TRBD1 (6 bases). The length of the CDR3 is 14 residues. Germline loops: CDR1 SGHAT, CDR2 FQNNGV. V lost 5 bases to trimming and J lost 2 bases, with 13 bases between them. CDR3 sequence (DNA): TGTGCCAGCAGCACCCGACAGGCCCCCTACGAGCAGTACTTC. Its protein is CASSTRQAPYEQYF. Complete variable domain (other parts from reference TRBV11-2 and TRBJ2-7): EAGVAQSPRYKIIEKRQSVAFWCNPISGHATLYWYQQILGQGPKLLIQFQNNGVVDDSQLPKDRFSAERLKGVDSTLKIQPAKLEDSAVYLCASSTRQAPYEQYFGPGTRLTVT.

This clonotype was detected many times. This chain joins TRBV27 and TRBJ2-7, with TRBD2 matching over 11 bases. The germline CDR1 and CDR2 sequences are MNHEY and SMNVEV (reference sequence). The CDR3 covers 17 residues. V lost 4 bases, J lost 0 bases, and 8 bases stayed unmatched. The CDR3 region is CASSSTRTSGSSYEQYF. The CDR3 nucleotides are TGTGCCAGCAGTTCGACCCGAACTAGCGGGAGCTCCTACGAGCAGTACTTC.

The sample holds one count of this clonotype. The rearrangement uses TRBV7-8 and TRBJ2-7; TRBD2 matches at 13 bases. The germline CDR1 and CDR2 sequences are SGHVS and FQNEAQ. The V segment lost 6 bases and the J segment 4 bases; nucleotides outside the gene matches: 6. The CDR3 sequence is 15 residues long. Here the CDR3 DNA reads TGTGCCAGCAGAGGACTAGCGGGAGAGGCATACGAGCAGTACTTC. Protein product: CASRGLAGEAYEQYF.

DNA of the CDR3: TGCAGTGCTAGATTCACTGAAGCTTTCTTT. This translates into CSARFTEAFF. The V gene is TRBV20-1, the J gene TRBJ1-1; D is undetermined. The CDR3 is 10 residues long. CDR1 and CDR2 (germline): DFQATT, SNEGSKA (reference sequence). V was cut by 2 bases and J by 4 bases, with 2 bases left in between.

This clonotype was counted ten times or more. V is TRBV7-2 and J is TRBJ2-5; no clear D. The CDR3 is made up of 14 amino acids. V was shortened by 2 bases and J by 1 base, with 8 bases between the two germline ends. The germline CDR1 and CDR2 sequences are SGHTA and FQGNSA. This CDR3 reads CASSLTLAQETQYF. CDR3 nucleotide sequence: TGTGCCAGCAGCTTAACTCTTGCCCAAGAGACCCAGTACTTC.

This clonotype was detected many times. The chain joins TRBV7-2 to TRBJ2-7, with 7 bases fitting TRBD1. There are 15 residues in the CDR3. Germline lookup yields CDR1 SGHTA and CDR2 FQGNSA. The junction had 11 bases not matched to a gene; V was cut back by 8 bases and J by 1 base. CDR3 amino acids: CASSTRQGVSYEQYF. The CDR3 DNA reads as TGTGCCAGCTCTACCCGACAGGGAGTGTCCTACGAGCAGTACTTC. The full variable domain, with the rest looked up from reference TRBV7-2 and TRBJ2-7, is GAGVSQSPSNKVTEKGKDVELRCDPISGHTALYWYRQSLGQGLEFLIYFQGNSAPDKSGLPSDRFSAERTGGSVSTLTIQRTQQEDSAVYLCASSTRQGVSYEQYFGPGTRLTVT.

This clonotype was counted at least ten times. The CDR3 loop reads CASSLSLEETQYF. The CDR3 nucleotides read TGTGCCAGCAGCTTATCACTAGAAGAGACCCAGTACTTC. This chain joins TRBV7-9 and TRBJ2-5; a weak D match, TRBD2 (5 bases). Germline loops: CDR1 SEHNR, CDR2 FQNEAQ (reference sequence). The CDR3 has 13 amino acids. The germline V and J ends were trimmed by 2 bases and 3 bases, with 7 bases remaining between them. Drawing the rest from reference TRBV7-9 and TRBJ2-5, the complete variable domain is DTGVSQNPRHKITKRGQNVTFRCDPISEHNRLYWYRQTLGQGPEFLTYFQNEAQLEKSRLLSDRFSAERPKGSFSTLEIQRTEQGDSAMYLCASSLSLEETQYFGPGTRLLVL.

Worth noting for this clonotype: An end of the junction does not agree with germline; a read error may underlie this. This rearrangement joins TRBV7-6 to TRBJ1-5; D might be TRBD1 (6 bases). Germline V gene sequence: CDR1 SGHVS, CDR2 FNYEAQ. The CDR3 contains 18 residues. The chain's CDR3 is CASSLAEGDNRYREPQHF. CDR3 DNA sequence: TGTGCTAGCAGCTTAGCGGAGGGCGACAACAGATACAGGGAGCCCCAGCATTTT.

This clonotype was seen repeatedly, ten times or more. The chain carries TRBV28 and TRBJ1-1; D is perhaps TRBD1 (5 bases). This CDR3 contains 15 residues. Germline-derived CDR1 and CDR2 are MDHEN and SYDVKM. The V end was cut by 7 bases, the J end by 0 bases, with 15 bases between. CDR3 amino acids: CASTPEADMNTEAFF. CDR3 bases: TGTGCCAGCACACCCGAGGCGGACATGAACACTGAAGCTTTCTTT.

This clonotype was seen many times. This chain joins TRBV6-5 and TRBJ2-7; 9 bases line up with TRBD2. V was clipped by 6 bases and J by 6 bases; unmatched bases: 6. Germline V lookup: CDR1 MNHEY, CDR2 SVGAGI. The CDR3 totals 13 residues. The CDR3 protein is CASRPGREGEQYF. DNA of the CDR3: TGTGCCAGCAGACCGGGGCGGGAGGGCGAGCAGTACTTC.

Many counts were recorded for this clonotype. This chain uses TRBV20-1 with TRBJ2-7; D may be TRBD2 (5 bases). V lost 1 base to trimming and J lost 6 bases, with 16 bases between them. Germline loops: CDR1 DFQATT, CDR2 SNEGSKA (reference sequence). CDR3 length: 14 amino acids. The CDR3 is CSARARAEPIEQYF. The CDR3 nucleotides read TGCAGTGCTAGAGCCAGAGCGGAGCCCATCGAGCAGTACTTC.

This clonotype was seen ten or more times. V gene TRBV3-1 combines with J gene TRBJ2-7; 9 nucleotides match TRBD2. V lost 2 bases, J lost 2 bases, and 4 bases stayed unmatched. The CDR3 contains 15 residues. Germline CDR1 LGHDT, CDR2 YNNKEL (reference sequence). The CDR3 DNA follows: TGTGCCAGCAGCCAAATGACTAGCGGAGCCTACGAGCAGTACTTC. This gives the protein CASSQMTSGAYEQYF.

At least ten counts were recorded for this clonotype. V usage is TRBV20-1 and J usage is TRBJ1-6, with D possibly being TRBD1 (5 bases). The CDR3 loop spans 15 amino acids. The V and J ends lost 1 base and 9 bases respectively, with 16 bases between them. Germline CDR1 reads DFQATT; CDR2 reads SNEGSKA (reference sequence). Written as DNA, the CDR3 is TGCAGTGCTAGAGGGCTTGGGCAGGGTTCTTCACCCCTCCACTTT. It specifies CSARGLGQGSSPLHF.

This clonotype was detected many times. The rearrangement uses TRBV6-5 and TRBJ2-7, with 9 bases fitting TRBD2. The CDR3 runs 15 residues. Germline CDR1 is MNHEY and CDR2 is SVGAGI. Trimming at V came to 5 bases and at J to 3 bases, leaving 8 bases not matched to a gene. The CDR3 loop reads CASSPRAGGLYEQYF. Here the CDR3 DNA reads TGTGCCAGCAGTCCTCGAGCGGGAGGCCTCTACGAGCAGTACTTC.

The J gene is TRBJ2-2, the V gene TRBV11-1, with 12 bases fitting TRBD1. Losses at the gene ends were 5 bases for V and 6 bases for J; bases not matched to a gene: 7. CDR3 length: 16 amino acids. Germline CDR1 and CDR2: SGHAT and FQDESV (reference sequence). The CDR3 reads CASSTGQGALSGELFF. The CDR3 DNA sequence: TGTGCCAGCAGCACGGGACAGGGGGCATTATCCGGGGAGCTGTTTTTT.

Ten or more counts support this clonotype. The chain couples TRBV19 to TRBJ2-7; D perhaps matches TRBD1 (5 bases). Germline V gives CDR1 LNHDA, CDR2 SQIVND (reference sequence). V lost 8 bases, J lost 0 bases, and 17 bases lay in between. This CDR3 is built from 15 residues. The CDR3 region is CASRDPDRVSYEQYF. DNA of the CDR3: TGTGCCAGTCGCGACCCAGACAGAGTCTCCTACGAGCAGTACTTC.

This clonotype was found many times. V and J are TRBV5-6 and TRBJ2-7, with 7 bases lining up with TRBD1. CDR3 length equals 13 residues. Germline V gene lookup returns CDR1 SGHDT and CDR2 YYEEEE. V lost 2 bases to trimming and J lost 6 bases; unmatched junction nucleotides: 5. The CDR3, as DNA: TGTGCCAGCAGCTTAGCGACAGGGATCGAGCAGTACTTC. Translated, it gives CASSLATGIEQYF. Full variable domain (outside the CDR3, taken from reference TRBV5-6 and TRBJ2-7): DAGVTQSPTHLIKTRGQQVTLRCSPKSGHDTVSWYQQALGQGPQFIFQYYEEEERQRGNFPDRFSGHQFPNYSSELNVNALLLGDSALYLCASSLATGIEQYFGPGTRLTVT.

Only a few counts were recorded for this clonotype. The chain couples TRBV9 to TRBJ2-7; tentatively, D is TRBD1 (5 bases). V was clipped by 4 bases and J by 3 bases, with 17 bases between them. This CDR3 is 15 amino acids long. Per the germline V gene, CDR1 is SGDLS and CDR2 is YYNGEE. The CDR3 bases are TGTGCCAGCAGCCCTAGGGGTGGTGTGTTCTACGAGCAGTACTTC. The encoded protein is CASSPRGGVFYEQYF.

The chain recombines TRBV7-2 with TRBJ1-2; D perhaps matches TRBD1 (5 bases). The germline V gene has CDR1 SGHTA and CDR2 FQGNSA. The V and J ends lost 4 bases and 7 bases respectively, with 10 bases between them. The CDR3 is made up of 12 amino acids. CDR3 in amino acids: CASSSRGAGYTF. In DNA, the CDR3 is TGTGCCAGCAGCTCGAGAGGGGCTGGCTACACCTTC. The entire variable domain, with the rest obtained from reference TRBV7-2 and TRBJ1-2, is as follows: GAGVSQSPSNKVTEKGKDVELRCDPISGHTALYWYRQSLGQGLEFLIYFQGNSAPDKSGLPSDRFSAERTGGSVSTLTIQRTQQEDSAVYLCASSSRGAGYTFGSGTRLTVV.

The chain couples TRBV6-5 to TRBJ1-2; no firm D call. CDR3 length equals 14 residues. Germline V lookup: CDR1 MNHEY, CDR2 SVGAGI. Trimming pared 0 bases from V and 2 bases from J, leaving 7 bases between. The CDR3 DNA is TGTGCCAGCAGTTACTCGCCAGCAAACTATGGCTACACCTTC. Translated: CASSYSPANYGYTF.

This clonotype was seen ten or more times. This sequence joins TRBV20-1 and TRBJ1-1, with a possible D match to TRBD1 (6 bases). V was trimmed by 3 bases and J by 5 bases, leaving 19 bases between them. CDR3 length: 15 residues. CDR1 DFQATT and CDR2 SNEGSKA come from the germline V gene (reference sequence). CDR3 loop: CSARSGRGVETEAFF. CDR3 in DNA: TGCAGTGCTAGGAGCGGAAGGGGGGTGGAGACTGAAGCTTTCTTT.